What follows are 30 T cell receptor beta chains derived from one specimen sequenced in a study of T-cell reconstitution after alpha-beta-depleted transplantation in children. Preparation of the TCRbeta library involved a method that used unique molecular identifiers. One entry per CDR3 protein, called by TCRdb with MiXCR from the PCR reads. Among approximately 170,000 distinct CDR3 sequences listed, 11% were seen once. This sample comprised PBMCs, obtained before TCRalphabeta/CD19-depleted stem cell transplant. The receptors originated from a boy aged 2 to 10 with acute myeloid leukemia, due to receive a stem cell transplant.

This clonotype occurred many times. In DNA, the CDR3 is TGTGCCAGCAGCTCAGAGCCGACATCCCAGGCGATCCCTTACGAGCAGTACTTC. Its protein is CASSSEPTSQAIPYEQYF. This chain connects TRBV7-8 to TRBJ2-7; D uncertain. The CDR3 has 18 residues. Per germline, CDR1 SGHVS and CDR2 FQNEAQ. V was shortened by 4 bases and J by 4 bases, with 26 bases between the two germline ends.

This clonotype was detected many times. The CDR3 loop is CASSLGLARQETQYF. In DNA form, the CDR3 reads TGTGCCAGCAGCCTCGGACTAGCGCGACAAGAGACCCAGTACTTC. The gene calls are TRBV11-2 and TRBJ2-5; TRBD2 matches at 9 bases. The length of the CDR3 is 15 residues. The V gene's germline CDR1 is SGHAT and CDR2 FQNNGV. V gave up 5 bases and J gave up 2 bases; unmatched junction bases: 6.

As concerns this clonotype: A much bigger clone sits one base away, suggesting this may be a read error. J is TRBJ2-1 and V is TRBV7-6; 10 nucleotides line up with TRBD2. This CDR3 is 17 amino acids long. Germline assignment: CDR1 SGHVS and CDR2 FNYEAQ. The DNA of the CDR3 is TGTGCCAGCAGCTTTGCTAGCGGGAGAAGTGCATACAATGAGCAGCTCTTC. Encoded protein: CASSFASGRSAYNEQLF.

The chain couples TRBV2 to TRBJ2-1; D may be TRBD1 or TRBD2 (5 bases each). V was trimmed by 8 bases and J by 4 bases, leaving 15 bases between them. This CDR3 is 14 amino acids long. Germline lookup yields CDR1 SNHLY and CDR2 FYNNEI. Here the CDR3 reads CASSRDPRYNEQFF. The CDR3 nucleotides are TGTGCCAGCTCGAGGGACCCCAGATACAATGAGCAGTTCTTC.

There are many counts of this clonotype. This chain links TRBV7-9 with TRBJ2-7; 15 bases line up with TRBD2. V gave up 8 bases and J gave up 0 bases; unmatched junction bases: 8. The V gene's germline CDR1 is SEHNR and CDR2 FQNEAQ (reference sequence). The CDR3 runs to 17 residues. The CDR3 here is CASGGTSGGLSSYEQYV. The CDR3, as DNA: TGTGCCAGCGGGGGGACTAGCGGGGGGCTAAGCTCCTACGAGCAGTACGTC.

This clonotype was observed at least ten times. The CDR3 nucleotides read TGTGCTAGTGGTTTAATGAGGCTGGGCGAGCTGTTTTTT. This translates into CASGLMRLGELFF. The rearrangement uses TRBV12-5 and TRBJ2-2; no clear D. Germline V gene lookup returns CDR1 LGHNT and CDR2 FRNRAP. CDR3 size: 13 residues. Trimming removed 3 bases from V and 11 bases from J, with 13 bases in between.

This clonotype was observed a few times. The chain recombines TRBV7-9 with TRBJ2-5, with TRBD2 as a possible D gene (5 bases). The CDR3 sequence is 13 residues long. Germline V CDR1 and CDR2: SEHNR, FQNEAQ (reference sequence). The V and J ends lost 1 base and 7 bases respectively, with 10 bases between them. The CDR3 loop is CASSLVGRGTQYF. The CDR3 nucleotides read TGTGCCAGCAGCTTAGTGGGCCGGGGGACCCAGTACTTC.

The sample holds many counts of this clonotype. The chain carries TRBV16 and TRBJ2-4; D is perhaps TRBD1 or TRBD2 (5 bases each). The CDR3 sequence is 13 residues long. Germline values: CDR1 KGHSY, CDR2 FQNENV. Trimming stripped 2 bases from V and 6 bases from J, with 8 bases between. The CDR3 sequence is CASSQVGGNIQYF. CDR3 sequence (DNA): TGTGCCAGCAGCCAAGTTGGGGGAAACATTCAGTACTTC.

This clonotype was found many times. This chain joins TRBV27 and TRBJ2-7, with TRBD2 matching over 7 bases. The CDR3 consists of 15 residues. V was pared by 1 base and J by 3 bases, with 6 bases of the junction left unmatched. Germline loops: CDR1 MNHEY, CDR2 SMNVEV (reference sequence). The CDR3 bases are TGTGCCAGCAGTTTATTTGCGGGAGAGGACTACGAGCAGTACTTC. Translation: CASSLFAGEDYEQYF.

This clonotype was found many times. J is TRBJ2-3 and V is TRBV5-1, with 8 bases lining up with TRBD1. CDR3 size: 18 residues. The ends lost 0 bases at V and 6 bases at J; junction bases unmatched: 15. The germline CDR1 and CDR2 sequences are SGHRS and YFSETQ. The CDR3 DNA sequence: TGCGCCAGCAGCTTGGGGGTCCCAGGGGGCCCCTGGTCCGATACGCAGTATTTT. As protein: CASSLGVPGGPWSDTQYF.

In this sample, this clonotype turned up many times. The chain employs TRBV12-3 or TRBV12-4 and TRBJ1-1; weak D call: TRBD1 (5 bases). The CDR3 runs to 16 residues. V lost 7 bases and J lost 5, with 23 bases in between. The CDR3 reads CASTPRPQGAGTEAFF. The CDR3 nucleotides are TGTGCCAGCACCCCAAGGCCCCAGGGAGCAGGTACTGAAGCTTTCTTT.

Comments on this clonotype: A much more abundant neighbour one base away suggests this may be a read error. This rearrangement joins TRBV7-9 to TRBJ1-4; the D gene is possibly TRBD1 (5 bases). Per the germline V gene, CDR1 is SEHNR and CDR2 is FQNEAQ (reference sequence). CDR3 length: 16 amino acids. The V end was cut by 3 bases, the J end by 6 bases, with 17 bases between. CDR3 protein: CASSFWLGQGHEKLFF. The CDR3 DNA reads TGTGCCAGCAGCTTTTGGTTAGGTCAGGGTCATGAAAAACTGTTTTTT.

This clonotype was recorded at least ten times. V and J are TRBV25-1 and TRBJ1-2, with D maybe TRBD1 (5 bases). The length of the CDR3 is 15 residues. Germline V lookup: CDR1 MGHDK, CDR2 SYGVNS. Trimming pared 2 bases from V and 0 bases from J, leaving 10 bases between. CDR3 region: CASSETGLANYGYTF. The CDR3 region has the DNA TGTGCCAGCAGTGAAACAGGCTTAGCTAACTATGGCTACACCTTC.

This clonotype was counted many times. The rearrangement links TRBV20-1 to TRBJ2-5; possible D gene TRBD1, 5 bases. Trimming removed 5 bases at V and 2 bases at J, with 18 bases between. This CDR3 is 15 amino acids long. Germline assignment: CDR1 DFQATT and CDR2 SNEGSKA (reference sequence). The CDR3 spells CSAPPLDSLQETQYF. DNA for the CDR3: TGCAGTGCTCCGCCACTCGACAGTCTACAAGAGACCCAGTACTTC.

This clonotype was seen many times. This chain's CDR3 is CASSQGAGVNQPQHF. The CDR3 DNA sequence: TGTGCCAGCAGCCAAGGTGCAGGGGTCAATCAGCCCCAGCATTTT. This chain connects TRBV3-1 to TRBJ1-5; D possibly corresponds to TRBD1 (6 bases). The CDR3 loop spans 15 amino acids. Germline V lookup: CDR1 LGHDT, CDR2 YNNKEL (reference sequence). V was clipped by 1 base and J by 3 bases, with 10 bases between them. Using reference TRBV3-1 and TRBJ1-5 for the parts outside the CDR3, the full variable domain is DTAVSQTPKYLVTQMGNDKSIKCEQNLGHDTMYWYKQDSKKFLKIMFSYNNKELIINETVPNRFSPKSPDKAHLNLHINSLELGDSAVYFCASSQGAGVNQPQHFGDGTRLSIL.

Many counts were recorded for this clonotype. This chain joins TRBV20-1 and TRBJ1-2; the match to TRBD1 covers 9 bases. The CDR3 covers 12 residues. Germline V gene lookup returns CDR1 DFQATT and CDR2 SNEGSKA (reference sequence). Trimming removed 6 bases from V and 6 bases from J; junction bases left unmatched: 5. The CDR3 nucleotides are TGCAGTGCGAACAGGGGGCGGGATGGCTACACCTTC. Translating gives CSANRGRDGYTF.

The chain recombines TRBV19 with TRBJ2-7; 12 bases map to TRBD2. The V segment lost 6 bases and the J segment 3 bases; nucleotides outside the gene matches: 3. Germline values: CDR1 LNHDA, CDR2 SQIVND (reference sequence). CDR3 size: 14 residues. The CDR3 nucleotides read TGTGCCAGTAGCAGGACTAGCGGGGACTACGAGCAGTACGTC. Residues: CASSRTSGDYEQYV.

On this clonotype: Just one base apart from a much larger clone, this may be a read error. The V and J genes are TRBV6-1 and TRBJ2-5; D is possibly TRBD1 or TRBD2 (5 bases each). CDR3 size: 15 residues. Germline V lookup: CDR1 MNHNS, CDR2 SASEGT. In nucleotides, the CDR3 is TGTGCCAGCAGTGAGCCCGGGACGCCTCCGGGGACCCAGTGCTTC. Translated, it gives CASSEPGTPPGTQCF.

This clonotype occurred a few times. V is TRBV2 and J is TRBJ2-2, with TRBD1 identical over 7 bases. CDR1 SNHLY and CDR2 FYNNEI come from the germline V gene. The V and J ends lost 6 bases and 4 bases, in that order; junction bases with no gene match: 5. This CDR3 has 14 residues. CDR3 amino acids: CASSDRVATGELFF. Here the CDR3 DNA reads TGTGCCAGCAGCGACAGGGTGGCCACCGGGGAGCTGTTTTTT.

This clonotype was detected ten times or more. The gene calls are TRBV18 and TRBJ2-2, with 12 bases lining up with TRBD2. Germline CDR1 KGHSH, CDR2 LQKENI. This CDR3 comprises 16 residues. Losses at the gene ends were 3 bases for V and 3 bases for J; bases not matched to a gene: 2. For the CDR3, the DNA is TGTGCCAGCTCACCGCGACTAGCGGGGGACACCGGGGAGCTGTTTTTT. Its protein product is CASSPRLAGDTGELFF.

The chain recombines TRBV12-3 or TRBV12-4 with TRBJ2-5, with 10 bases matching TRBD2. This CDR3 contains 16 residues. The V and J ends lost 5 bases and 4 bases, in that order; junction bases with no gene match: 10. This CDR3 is CASSRSPGLARETQYF. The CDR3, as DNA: TGTGCCAGCAGTAGAAGCCCGGGACTAGCGAGAGAGACCCAGTACTTC.

The CDR3 region is CATSRDPGQGAGDTQYF. In DNA, the CDR3 is TGTGCCACCAGCAGAGATCCAGGACAGGGGGCAGGAGATACGCAGTATTTT. The gene calls are TRBV15 and TRBJ2-3, with TRBD1 matching over 11 bases. Germline lookup yields CDR1 LNHNV and CDR2 YYDKDF (reference sequence). This CDR3 is 17 amino acids long. V gave up 0 bases and J gave up 5 bases; unmatched junction bases: 7.

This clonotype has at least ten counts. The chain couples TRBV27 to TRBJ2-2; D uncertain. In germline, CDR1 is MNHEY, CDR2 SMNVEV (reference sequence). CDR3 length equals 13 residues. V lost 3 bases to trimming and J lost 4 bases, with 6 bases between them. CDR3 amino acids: CASSFVATGELFF. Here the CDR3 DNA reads TGTGCCAGCAGTTTTGTGGCCACCGGGGAGCTGTTTTTT.

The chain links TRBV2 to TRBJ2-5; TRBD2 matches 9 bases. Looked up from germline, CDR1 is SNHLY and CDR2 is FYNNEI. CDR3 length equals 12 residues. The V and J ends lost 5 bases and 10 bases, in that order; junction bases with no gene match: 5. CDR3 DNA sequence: TGTGCCAGCAGTTCCGGGACTAGCTACCAGTACTTC. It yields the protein CASSSGTSYQYF.

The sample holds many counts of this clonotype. CDR3 loop: CASSFIQETQYF. The CDR3 DNA follows: TGTGCCAGCAGTTTTATCCAAGAGACCCAGTACTTC. V is TRBV12-3 or TRBV12-4 and J is TRBJ2-5, with no clear D. This CDR3 has 12 residues. V lost 3 bases to trimming and J lost 1 base, with 3 bases between them.

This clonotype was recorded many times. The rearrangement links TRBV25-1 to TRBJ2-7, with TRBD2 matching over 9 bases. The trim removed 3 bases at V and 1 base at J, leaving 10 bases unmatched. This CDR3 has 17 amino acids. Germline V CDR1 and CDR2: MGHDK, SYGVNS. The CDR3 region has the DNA TGTGCCAGCAGTGATCCCGACACTAGCGGGCCATCCTACGAGCAGTACTTC. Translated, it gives CASSDPDTSGPSYEQYF.

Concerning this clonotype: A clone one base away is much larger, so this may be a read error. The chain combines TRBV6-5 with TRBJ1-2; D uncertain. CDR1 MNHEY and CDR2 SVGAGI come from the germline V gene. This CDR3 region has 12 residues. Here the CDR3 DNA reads TGTGCCAGGAGTTCCACGGCCGAGGGCTACACCTTC. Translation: CARSSTAEGYTF.

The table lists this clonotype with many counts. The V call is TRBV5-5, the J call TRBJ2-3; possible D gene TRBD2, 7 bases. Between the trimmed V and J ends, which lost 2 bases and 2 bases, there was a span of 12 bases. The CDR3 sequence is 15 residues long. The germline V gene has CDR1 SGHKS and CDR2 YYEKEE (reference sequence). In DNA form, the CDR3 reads TGTGCCAGCAGCTTACGGGGGGCACTCACAGATACGCAGTATTTT. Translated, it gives CASSLRGALTDTQYF.

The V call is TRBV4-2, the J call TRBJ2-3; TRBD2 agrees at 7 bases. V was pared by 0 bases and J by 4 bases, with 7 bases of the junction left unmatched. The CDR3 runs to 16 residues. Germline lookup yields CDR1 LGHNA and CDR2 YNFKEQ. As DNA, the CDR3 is TGTGCCAGCAGCCAAGATGCCGCGACTAGCCCAGATACGCAGTATTTT. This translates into CASSQDAATSPDTQYF.

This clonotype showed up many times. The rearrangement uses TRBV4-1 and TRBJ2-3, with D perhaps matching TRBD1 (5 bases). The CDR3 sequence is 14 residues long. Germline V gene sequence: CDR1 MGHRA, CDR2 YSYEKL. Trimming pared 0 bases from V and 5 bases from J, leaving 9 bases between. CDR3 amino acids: CASSQEGVGDTQYF. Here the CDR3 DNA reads TGCGCCAGCAGCCAAGAAGGGGTCGGAGATACGCAGTATTTT.